One and the same sample provided the 14 T cell receptor beta chains below, sequenced in a study of CD8 T cells in ankylosing spondylitis. TCRdb processed the 5' RACE reads anew with MiXCR; each CDR3 protein has one entry. The sample records about 240,000 distinct CDR3 sequences, roughly a tenth being singletons. The source material was blood, either unsorted or a sorted T cell fraction (not recorded which). These receptors were taken from a male donor with ankylosing spondylitis or in good health (not recorded which).

This clonotype showed up just a few times. The chain couples TRBV20-1 to TRBJ2-7; D remains ambiguous. The ends were cut back, 5 bases at V and 0 bases at J, with 11 bases in the middle. CDR3 length: 13 amino acids. CDR1 and CDR2 from the germline V gene are DFQATT and SNEGSKA (reference sequence). CDR3 sequence (DNA): TGCAGTGCTGTGACCAGAAGCTCCTACGAGCAGTACTTC. Its translation is CSAVTRSSYEQYF.

This clonotype was seen ten or more times. The V call is TRBV2, the J call TRBJ2-1; perhaps TRBD1 as D (6 bases). CDR3 length: 18 residues. Trimming shortened V by 5 bases and J by 4 bases, and 24 bases separated the two germline ends. Germline-derived CDR1 and CDR2 are SNHLY and FYNNEI. CDR3 nucleotide sequence: TGTGCCAGCAGTTCCCATCTAGACAGGCCCGTTCAGTACAATGAGCAGTTCTTC. Protein product: CASSSHLDRPVQYNEQFF.

This clonotype was recorded once. DNA of the CDR3: TGCGCCAGCGGCCGGCAGGGGCAGCCGAACACCGGGGAGCTGTTTTTT. Translation gives CASGRQGQPNTGELFF. The chain links TRBV4-1 to TRBJ2-2, with D possibly being TRBD1 (6 bases). The CDR3 totals 16 residues. Germline-derived CDR1 and CDR2 are MGHRA and YSYEKL. V was trimmed by 8 bases and J by 0 bases, leaving 16 bases between them.

This clonotype was seen at least ten times. This chain uses TRBV24-1 with TRBJ2-2; perhaps TRBD1 as D (6 bases). The CDR3 has 18 amino acids. Trimming cost V 3 bases and J 3 bases, with 19 bases left between them. Germline assignment: CDR1 KGHDR and CDR2 SFDVKD. CDR3 in DNA: TGTGCCACCAGTGATCCCTGGCGAACAGGGTCCGACACCGGGGAGCTGTTTTTT. Translation: CATSDPWRTGSDTGELFF.

This sequence joins TRBV20-1 and TRBJ1-5; D unclear. The germline CDR1 and CDR2 sequences are DFQATT and SNEGSKA (reference sequence). Trimming took 4 bases from V and 7 from J, leaving 17 bases between them. The CDR3 spans 14 residues. The CDR3 sequence: CSAKAAFLGQPQHF. Here the CDR3 DNA reads TGCAGTGCTAAGGCGGCCTTCCTCGGGCAGCCCCAGCATTTT.

The sample holds many counts of this clonotype. The V call is TRBV7-9, the J call TRBJ2-4; D is uncertain. The V gene lost 5 bases and the J gene lost 5 bases, with 7 bases spanning the gap. Germline V gene data show CDR1 as SEHNR and CDR2 as FQNEAQ (reference sequence). The CDR3 is 12 residues long. CDR3: CASSPPQNIQYF. CDR3 DNA sequence: TGTGCCAGCAGCCCCCCTCAAAACATTCAGTACTTC. Supplemented by reference TRBV7-9 and TRBJ2-4, the full variable domain reads DTGVSQNPRHKITKRGQNVTFRCDPISEHNRLYWYRQTLGQGPEFLTYFQNEAQLEKSRLLSDRFSAERPKGSFSTLEIQRTEQGDSAMYLCASSPPQNIQYFGAGTRLSVL.

This clonotype has at least ten counts. This chain uses TRBV20-1 with TRBJ2-5; D may be TRBD2 (6 bases). Germline V CDR1 and CDR2: DFQATT, SNEGSKA (reference sequence). This CDR3 contains 13 residues. The ends were cut back, 5 bases at V and 1 base at J, with 11 bases in the middle. The CDR3 nucleotides read TGCAGTGCTGGTGGGGGGTTCCAAGAGACCCAGTACTTC. This sequence encodes CSAGGGFQETQYF.

This clonotype showed up many times. This chain connects TRBV10-3 to TRBJ2-5; weak D call: TRBD2 (5 bases). Trimming cost V 2 bases and J 2 bases, with 18 bases left between them. The CDR3 loop spans 17 amino acids. The V gene's germline CDR1 is ENHRY and CDR2 SYGVKD. The CDR3, as DNA: TGTGCCATCAGTGAGCCTCGAGGGTTAACCGAGCAAGAGACCCAGTACTTC. Its protein product is CAISEPRGLTEQETQYF.

In this sample, this clonotype turned up a few times. This rearrangement joins TRBV30 to TRBJ2-3; unclear D gene. Germline V gives CDR1 GTSNPN, CDR2 SVGIG (reference sequence). V was pared by 2 bases and J by 7 bases, with 16 bases between. The CDR3 totals 14 residues. CDR3 sequence (DNA): TGTGCCTGGAGTCTGAACCCCCAAGATAATACGCAGTATTTT. Protein: CAWSLNPQDNTQYF.

This clonotype was picked up a small number of times. The gene calls are TRBV7-9 and TRBJ1-1; D not resolved. CDR1 SEHNR and CDR2 FQNEAQ come from the germline V gene (reference sequence). This CDR3 has 15 residues. Trimming pared 1 base from V and 1 base from J, leaving 10 bases between. The CDR3 DNA reads TGTGCCAGCAGCTTAGGGGTGGGGTCGAACACTGAAGCTTTCTTT. It codes for CASSLGVGSNTEAFF.

This clonotype was seen repeatedly, ten times or more. CDR3 nucleotide sequence: TGTGCCAGCAGTATCTCCCGGGACACCTCTTACGAGCAGTACTTC. Translating it yields CASSISRDTSYEQYF. The chain couples TRBV6-1 to TRBJ2-7; maybe TRBD1 (6 bases). CDR3 length: 15 residues. V shed 5 bases and J shed 4 bases, with 18 bases lying between them. Germline-derived CDR1 and CDR2 are MNHNS and SASEGT.

This clonotype was counted ten times or more. The chain combines TRBV5-5 with TRBJ2-5, with 7 bases fitting TRBD1. Germline trimming cut 2 bases from V and 1 base from J; bases unmatched to any gene: 2. CDR3 length: 14 amino acids. Germline assignment: CDR1 SGHKS and CDR2 YYEKEE (reference sequence). In DNA, the CDR3 is TGTGCCAGCAGCTTAGGGACAGTCCAAGAGACCCAGTACTTC. Amino acids: CASSLGTVQETQYF.

This clonotype came up many times. This chain joins TRBV27 and TRBJ2-4; D remains unclear. V was pared by 8 bases and J by 2 bases, with 13 bases between. The CDR3 has 14 amino acids. Germline V gives CDR1 MNHEY, CDR2 SMNVEV (reference sequence). The CDR3 reads CASRHGGPKNIQYF. CDR3 nucleotide sequence: TGTGCCAGCCGACACGGCGGCCCCAAAAACATTCAGTACTTC.

This clonotype was detected a few times. The chain is built from TRBV10-3 and TRBJ1-5; D remains unclear. CDR3 length equals 16 residues. V was pared by 4 bases and J by 7 bases, with 20 bases between. CDR1 and CDR2 from the germline V gene are ENHRY and SYGVKD. CDR3 sequence: CAISVTPRAEGQPQHF. Written as DNA, the CDR3 is TGTGCCATCAGTGTCACGCCCCGGGCCGAAGGGCAGCCCCAGCATTTT.